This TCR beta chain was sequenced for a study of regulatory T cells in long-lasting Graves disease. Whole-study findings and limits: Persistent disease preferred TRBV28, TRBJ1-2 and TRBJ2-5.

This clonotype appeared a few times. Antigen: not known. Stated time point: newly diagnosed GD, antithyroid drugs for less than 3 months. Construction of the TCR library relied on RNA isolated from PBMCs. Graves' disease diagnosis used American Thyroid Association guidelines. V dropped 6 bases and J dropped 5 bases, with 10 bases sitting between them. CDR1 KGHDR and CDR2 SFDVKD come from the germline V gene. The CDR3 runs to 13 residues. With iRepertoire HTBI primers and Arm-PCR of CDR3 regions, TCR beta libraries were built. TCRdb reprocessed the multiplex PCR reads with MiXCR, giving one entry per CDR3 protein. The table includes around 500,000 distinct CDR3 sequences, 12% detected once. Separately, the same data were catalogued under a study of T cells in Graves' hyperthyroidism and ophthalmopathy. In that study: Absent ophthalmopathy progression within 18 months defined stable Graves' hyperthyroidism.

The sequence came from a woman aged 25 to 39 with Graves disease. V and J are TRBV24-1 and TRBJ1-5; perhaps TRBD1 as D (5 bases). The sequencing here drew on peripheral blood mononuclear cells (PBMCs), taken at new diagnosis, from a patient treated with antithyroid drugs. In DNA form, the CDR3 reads TGTGCCACCAGTATCGGGGCTTATCAGCCCCAGCATTTT. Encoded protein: CATSIGAYQPQHF.